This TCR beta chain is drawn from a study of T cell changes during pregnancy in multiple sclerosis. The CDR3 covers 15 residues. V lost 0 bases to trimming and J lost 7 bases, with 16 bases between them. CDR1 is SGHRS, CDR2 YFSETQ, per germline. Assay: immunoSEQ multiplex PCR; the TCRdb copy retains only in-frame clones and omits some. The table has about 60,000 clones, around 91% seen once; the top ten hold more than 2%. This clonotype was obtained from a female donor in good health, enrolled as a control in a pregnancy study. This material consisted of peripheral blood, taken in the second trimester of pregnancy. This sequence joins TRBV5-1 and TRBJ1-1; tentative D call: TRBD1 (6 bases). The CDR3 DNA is TGCGCCAGCAGCTTGGCCGGTAAAGGGACACTTGAAGCTTTCTTT. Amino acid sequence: CASSLAGKGTLEAFF.